This is a list of T cell receptor beta chains from one sample in a study of beta chain features in type 1 diabetes. Assay used: immunoSEQ multiplex PCR; TCRdb lists only in-frame clones, some missing. The table lists 300,000 to 400,000 clones, roughly 8% of them singletons. Sample: central memory CD4+ T cells from blood. The source of these receptors is a woman aged 18-35 years in good health. Each CDR3 is given with its conserved first and last residue. D genes are given only for firm matches. Clone sizes are given selectively: once, few, many, or a class where the clone is expanded.

len: 14; j_gene: TRBJ2-1; abundance: few; v_gene: TRBV2; d_gene: TRBD1; CDR3aa: CASKPGQGIGEQFF; CDR3nt: TGTGCCAGCAAGCCGGGACAGGGCATAGGTGAGCAGTTCTTC
len: 15; j_gene: TRBJ2-7; abundance: -; v_gene: TRBV18; d_gene: TRBD2; CDR3aa: CASSQGTSGRYEQYF; CDR3nt: TGTGCCAGCTCACAAGGGACTAGCGGGAGATACGAGCAGTACTTC
len: 17; j_gene: TRBJ2-1; abundance: few; v_gene: TRBV7-9; d_gene: -; CDR3aa: CASSGMVLAGGYNEQFF; CDR3nt: TGTGCCAGCAGCGGTATGGTGCTAGCTGGGGGTTACAATGAGCAGTTCTTC
len: 13; j_gene: TRBJ2-4; abundance: -; v_gene: TRBV28; d_gene: TRBD1; CDR3aa: CASRGTGEYIQYF; CDR3nt: TGTGCCAGCAGAGGGACAGGGGAGTACATTCAGTACTTC
len: 17; j_gene: TRBJ2-5; abundance: -; v_gene: TRBV18; d_gene: -; CDR3aa: CASSPSFGRQSQETQYF; CDR3nt: TGTGCCAGCTCACCGTCTTTCGGCAGGCAATCACAAGAGACCCAGTACTTC
len: 12; j_gene: TRBJ2-2; abundance: few; v_gene: TRBV18; d_gene: -; CDR3aa: CASSQQAGELFF; CDR3nt: TGTGCCAGCTCACAACAAGCCGGGGAGCTGTTTTTT
len: 13; j_gene: TRBJ2-1; abundance: few; v_gene: TRBV5-4; d_gene: -; CDR3aa: CASSLVASDEQFF; CDR3nt: TGTGCCAGCAGCTTGGTGGCTAGCGATGAGCAGTTCTTC
len: 14; j_gene: TRBJ2-7; abundance: -; v_gene: TRBV29-1; d_gene: TRBD2; CDR3aa: CSVAATSGRHEQYF; CDR3nt: TGCAGCGTTGCCGCAACTAGCGGGAGGCACGAGCAGTACTTC
len: 13; j_gene: TRBJ2-1; abundance: few; v_gene: TRBV2; d_gene: -; CDR3aa: CASSVTSYNEQFF; CDR3nt: TGTGCCAGCAGTGTAACCTCTTACAATGAGCAGTTCTTC
len: 15; j_gene: TRBJ2-7; abundance: -; v_gene: TRBV7-2; d_gene: TRBD2; CDR3aa: CASSPNLAGGREQYF; CDR3nt: TGTGCCAGCAGCCCAAATTTAGCGGGAGGAAGAGAGCAGTACTTC
len: 15; j_gene: TRBJ2-5; abundance: many; v_gene: TRBV14; d_gene: TRBD2; CDR3aa: CASSQDSGRAGTQYF; CDR3nt: TGTGCCAGCAGCCAAGATTCCGGGAGGGCCGGAACCCAGTACTTC
len: 13; j_gene: TRBJ1-2; abundance: -; v_gene: TRBV7-2; d_gene: -; CDR3aa: CASSQHSDYGYTF; CDR3nt: TGTGCCAGCAGCCAGCACAGCGACTATGGCTACACCTTC
len: 15; j_gene: TRBJ1-1; abundance: -; v_gene: TRBV29-1; d_gene: -; CDR3aa: CSAQAGTVANTEAFF; CDR3nt: TGCAGCGCCCAGGCGGGGACGGTCGCGAACACTGAAGCTTTCTTT
len: 15; j_gene: TRBJ2-7; abundance: few; v_gene: TRBV5-5; d_gene: TRBD2; CDR3aa: CASSQATSGPYEQYF; CDR3nt: TGTGCCAGCAGCCAAGCGACTAGCGGACCCTACGAGCAGTACTTC
len: 18; j_gene: TRBJ2-6; abundance: few; v_gene: TRBV28; d_gene: TRBD1; CDR3aa: CASSLIRTGHGGANVLTF; CDR3nt: TGTGCCAGCAGTTTAATCCGGACAGGTCATGGTGGGGCCAACGTCCTGACTTTC
len: 15; j_gene: TRBJ2-1; abundance: many; v_gene: TRBV2; d_gene: -; CDR3aa: CASNLQVSSYNEQFF; CDR3nt: TGTGCCAGCAATCTACAGGTTAGCTCCTACAATGAGCAGTTCTTC
len: 13; j_gene: TRBJ2-7; abundance: few; v_gene: TRBV2; d_gene: -; CDR3aa: CASRSSETGEQYF; CDR3nt: TGTGCCAGCCGGTCTAGCGAAACTGGCGAGCAGTACTTC
len: 13; j_gene: TRBJ1-2; abundance: -; v_gene: TRBV2; d_gene: TRBD1; CDR3aa: CASSGGTGFGYTF; CDR3nt: TGTGCCAGCAGTGGGGGGACAGGGTTTGGCTACACCTTC
len: 12; j_gene: TRBJ2-2; abundance: many; v_gene: TRBV9; d_gene: -; CDR3aa: CASRRNTGELFF; CDR3nt: TGTGCCAGCAGAAGAAACACCGGGGAGCTGTTTTTT
len: 15; j_gene: TRBJ2-1; abundance: -; v_gene: TRBV28; d_gene: -; CDR3aa: CASSLGGTSYNEQFF; CDR3nt: TGTGCCAGCAGTTTAGGCGGAACCTCCTACAATGAGCAGTTCTTC
len: 15; j_gene: TRBJ2-1; abundance: few; v_gene: TRBV5-6; d_gene: -; CDR3aa: CASSLELAPYNEQFF; CDR3nt: TGTGCCAGCAGCTTGGAGCTAGCTCCTTACAATGAGCAGTTCTTC
len: 14; j_gene: TRBJ1-5; abundance: many; v_gene: TRBV7-9; d_gene: -; CDR3aa: CASSPQGNNQPQHF; CDR3nt: TGTGCCAGCAGCCCACAGGGAAACAATCAGCCCCAGCATTTT
len: 17; j_gene: TRBJ2-1; abundance: -; v_gene: TRBV14; d_gene: TRBD2; CDR3aa: CASSQVRSGGTYNEQFF; CDR3nt: TGTGCCAGCAGCCAAGTGAGAAGCGGGGGGACCTACAATGAGCAGTTCTTC
len: 15; j_gene: TRBJ2-7; abundance: -; v_gene: TRBV27; d_gene: -; CDR3aa: CASKPRGTGFYEQYF; CDR3nt: TGTGCCAGCAAACCCAGGGGAACCGGATTTTACGAGCAGTACTTC
len: 13; j_gene: TRBJ2-1; abundance: -; v_gene: TRBV5-6; d_gene: -; CDR3aa: CASSLNRVGEQFF; CDR3nt: TGTGCCAGCAGCCTCAACCGGGTAGGAGAGCAGTTCTTC
len: 16; j_gene: TRBJ2-7; abundance: many; v_gene: TRBV5-4; d_gene: TRBD1; CDR3aa: CASSLARGGPTYEQYF; CDR3nt: TGTGCCAGCAGCTTGGCAAGAGGGGGCCCTACCTACGAGCAGTACTTC
len: 14; j_gene: TRBJ2-2; abundance: few; v_gene: TRBV6-4; d_gene: -; CDR3aa: CASSWDANTGELFF; CDR3nt: TGTGCCAGCAGTTGGGACGCGAACACCGGGGAGCTGTTTTTT
len: 15; j_gene: TRBJ2-1; abundance: few; v_gene: TRBV9; d_gene: -; CDR3aa: CASTRDISSYNEQFF; CDR3nt: TGTGCCAGCACCAGGGACATTAGTAGCTACAATGAGCAGTTCTTC
len: 13; j_gene: TRBJ1-2; abundance: few; v_gene: TRBV29-1; d_gene: -; CDR3aa: CSVSHQGTYGYTF; CDR3nt: TGCAGCGTTTCGCATCAGGGTACCTATGGCTACACCTTC
len: 15; j_gene: TRBJ2-7; abundance: -; v_gene: TRBV7-2; d_gene: TRBD2; CDR3aa: CASSWTSGNSREQYF; CDR3nt: TGTGCCAGCAGTTGGACTAGCGGCAACTCACGCGAGCAGTACTTC
len: 13; j_gene: TRBJ2-1; abundance: many; v_gene: TRBV9; d_gene: TRBD1; CDR3aa: CASSARDRTEQFF; CDR3nt: TGTGCCAGCAGCGCCAGGGACAGAACTGAGCAGTTCTTC
len: 13; j_gene: TRBJ1-5; abundance: many; v_gene: TRBV7-9; d_gene: TRBD1; CDR3aa: CASSLTGDQPQHF; CDR3nt: TGTGCCAGCAGCTTAACAGGGGATCAGCCCCAGCATTTT
len: 15; j_gene: TRBJ1-5; abundance: few; v_gene: TRBV7-2; d_gene: -; CDR3aa: CASSRIHGHNQPQHF; CDR3nt: TGTGCCAGCAGCCGTATCCACGGGCACAATCAGCCCCAGCATTTT